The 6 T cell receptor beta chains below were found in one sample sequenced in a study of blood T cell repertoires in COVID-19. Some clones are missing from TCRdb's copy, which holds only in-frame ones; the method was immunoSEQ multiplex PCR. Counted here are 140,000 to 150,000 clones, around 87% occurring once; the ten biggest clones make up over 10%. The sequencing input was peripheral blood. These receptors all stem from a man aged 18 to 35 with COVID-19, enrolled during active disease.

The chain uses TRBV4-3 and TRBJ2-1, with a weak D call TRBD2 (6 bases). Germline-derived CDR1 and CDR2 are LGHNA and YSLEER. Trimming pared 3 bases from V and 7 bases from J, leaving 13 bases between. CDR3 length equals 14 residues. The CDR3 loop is CASSHPGSGNEQFF. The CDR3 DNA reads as TGCGCCAGCAGCCATCCCGGGAGCGGGAATGAGCAGTTCTTC.

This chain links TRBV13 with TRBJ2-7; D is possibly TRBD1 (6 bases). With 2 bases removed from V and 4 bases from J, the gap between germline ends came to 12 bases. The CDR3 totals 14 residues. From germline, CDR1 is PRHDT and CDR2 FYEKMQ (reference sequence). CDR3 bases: TGTGCCAGCAGCTTATCACAGGGCATATACGAGCAGTACTTC. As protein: CASSLSQGIYEQYF.

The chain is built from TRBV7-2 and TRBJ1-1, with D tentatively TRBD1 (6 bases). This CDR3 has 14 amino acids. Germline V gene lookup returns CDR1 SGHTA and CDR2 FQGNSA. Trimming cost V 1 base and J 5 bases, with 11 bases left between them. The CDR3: CASSLDGGRTEAFF. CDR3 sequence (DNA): TGTGCCAGCAGCTTAGATGGGGGCCGGACTGAAGCTTTCTTT. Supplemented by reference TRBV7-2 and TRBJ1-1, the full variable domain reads GAGVSQSPSNKVTEKGKDVELRCDPISGHTALYWYRQSLGQGLEFLIYFQGNSAPDKSGLPSDRFSAERTGGSVSTLTIQRTQQEDSAVYLCASSLDGGRTEAFFGQGTRLTVV.

CDR3 nucleotide sequence: TGTGCCAGCAGCCCCGCGACGGGCTCCTACAATGAGCAGTTCTTC. Translation gives CASSPATGSYNEQFF. The chain couples TRBV9 to TRBJ2-1; D is ambiguous. V was clipped by 4 bases and J by 0 bases, with 11 bases between them. The germline V gene encodes CDR1 SGDLS and CDR2 YYNGEE. This CDR3 region has 15 residues. Combining the CDR3 with reference TRBV9 and TRBJ2-1 gives the whole variable domain DSGVTQTPKHLITATGQRVTLRCSPRSGDLSVYWYQQSLDQGLQFLIQYYNGEERAKGNILERFSAQQFPDLHSELNLSSLELGDSALYFCASSPATGSYNEQFFGPGTRLTVL.

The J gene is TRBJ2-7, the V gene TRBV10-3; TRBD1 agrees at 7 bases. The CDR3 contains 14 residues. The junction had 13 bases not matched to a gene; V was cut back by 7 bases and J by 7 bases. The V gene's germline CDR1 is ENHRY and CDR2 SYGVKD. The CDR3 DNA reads TGTGCCATCACCCCGGGACAGCAATCGGGGGAGCAGTACTTC. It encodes CAITPGQQSGEQYF.

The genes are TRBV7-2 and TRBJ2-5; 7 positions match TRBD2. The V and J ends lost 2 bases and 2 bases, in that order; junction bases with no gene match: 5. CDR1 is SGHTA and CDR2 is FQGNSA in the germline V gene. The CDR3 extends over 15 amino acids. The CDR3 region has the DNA TGTGCCAGCAGCTTAAATCTAGCGGAGCAAGAGACCCAGTACTTC. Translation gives CASSLNLAEQETQYF.